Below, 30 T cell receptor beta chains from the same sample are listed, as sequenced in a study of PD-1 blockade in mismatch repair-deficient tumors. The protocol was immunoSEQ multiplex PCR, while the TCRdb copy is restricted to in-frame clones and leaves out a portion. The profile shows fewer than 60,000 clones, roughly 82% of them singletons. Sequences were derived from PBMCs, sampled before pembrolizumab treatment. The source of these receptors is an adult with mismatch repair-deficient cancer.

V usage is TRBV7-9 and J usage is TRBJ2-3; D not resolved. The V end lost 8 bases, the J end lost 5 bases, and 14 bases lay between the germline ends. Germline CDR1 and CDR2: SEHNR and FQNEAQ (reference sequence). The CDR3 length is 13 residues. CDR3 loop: CASQRTFGDTQYF. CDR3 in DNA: TGTGCCAGCCAACGAACTTTTGGAGATACGCAGTATTTT.

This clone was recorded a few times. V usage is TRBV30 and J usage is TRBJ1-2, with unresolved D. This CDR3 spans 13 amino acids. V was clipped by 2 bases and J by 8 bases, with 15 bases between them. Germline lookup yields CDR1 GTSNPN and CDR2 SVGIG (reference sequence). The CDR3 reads CAWSTLLETGYTF. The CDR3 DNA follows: TGTGCCTGGAGTACCCTTTTGGAGACCGGCTACACCTTC.

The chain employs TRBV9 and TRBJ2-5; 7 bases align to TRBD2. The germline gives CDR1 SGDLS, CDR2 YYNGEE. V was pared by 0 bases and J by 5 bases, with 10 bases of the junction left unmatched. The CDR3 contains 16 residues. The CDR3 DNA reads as TGTGCCAGCAGCGTAGCGAGCGGGAATACTGGGGAGACCCAGTACTTC. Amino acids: CASSVASGNTGETQYF.

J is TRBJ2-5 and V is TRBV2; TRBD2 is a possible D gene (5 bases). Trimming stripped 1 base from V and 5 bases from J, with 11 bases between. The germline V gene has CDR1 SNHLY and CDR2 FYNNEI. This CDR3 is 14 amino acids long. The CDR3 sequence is CASSEELASETQYF. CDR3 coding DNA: TGTGCCAGCAGTGAAGAGCTAGCCAGCGAGACCCAGTACTTC.

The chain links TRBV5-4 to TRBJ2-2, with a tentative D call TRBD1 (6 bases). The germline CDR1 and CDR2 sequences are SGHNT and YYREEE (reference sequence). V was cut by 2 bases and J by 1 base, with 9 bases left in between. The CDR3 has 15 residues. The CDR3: CASSLETGNTGELFF. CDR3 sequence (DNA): TGTGCCAGCAGCTTAGAGACAGGGAACACCGGGGAGCTGTTTTTT.

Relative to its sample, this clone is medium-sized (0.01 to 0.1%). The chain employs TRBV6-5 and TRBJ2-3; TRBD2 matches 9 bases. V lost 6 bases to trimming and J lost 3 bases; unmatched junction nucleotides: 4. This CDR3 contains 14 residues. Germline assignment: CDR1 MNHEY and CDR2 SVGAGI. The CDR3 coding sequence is TGTGCCAGCAGGGCGGGAGGGAGGACAGATACGCAGTATTTT. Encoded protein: CASRAGGRTDTQYF.

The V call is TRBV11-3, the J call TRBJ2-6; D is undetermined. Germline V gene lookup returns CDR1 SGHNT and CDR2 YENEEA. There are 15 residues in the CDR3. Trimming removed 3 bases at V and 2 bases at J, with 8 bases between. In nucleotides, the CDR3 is TGTGCCAGCAGCTTTCATTCGGCTGGGGCCAACGTCCTGACTTTC. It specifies CASSFHSAGANVLTF.

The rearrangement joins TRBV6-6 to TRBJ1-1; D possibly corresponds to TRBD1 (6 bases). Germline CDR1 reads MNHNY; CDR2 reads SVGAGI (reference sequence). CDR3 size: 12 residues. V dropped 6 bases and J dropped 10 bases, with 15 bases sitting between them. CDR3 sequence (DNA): TGTGCCAGCAGCCAGGGGCCTGAGGTAGCTTTCTTT. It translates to CASSQGPEVAFF.

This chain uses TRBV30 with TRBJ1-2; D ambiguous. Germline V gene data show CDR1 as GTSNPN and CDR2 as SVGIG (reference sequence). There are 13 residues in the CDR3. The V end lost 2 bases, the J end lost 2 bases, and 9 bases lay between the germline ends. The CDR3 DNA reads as TGTGCCTGGAGTCCTCAAAGAAACTATGGCTACACCTTC. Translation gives CAWSPQRNYGYTF. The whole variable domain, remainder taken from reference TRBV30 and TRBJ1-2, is SQTIHQWPATLVQPVGSPLSLECTVEGTSNPNLYWYRQAAGRGLQLLFYSVGIGQISSEVPQNLSASRPQDRQFILSSKKLLLSDSGFYLCAWSPQRNYGYTFGSGTRLTVV.

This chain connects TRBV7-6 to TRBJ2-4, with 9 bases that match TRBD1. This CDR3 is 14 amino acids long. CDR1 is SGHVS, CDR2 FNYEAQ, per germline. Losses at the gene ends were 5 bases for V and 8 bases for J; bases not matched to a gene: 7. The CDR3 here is CASSPGQGMHIQYF. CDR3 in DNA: TGTGCCAGCAGCCCCGGACAGGGGATGCACATTCAGTACTTC.

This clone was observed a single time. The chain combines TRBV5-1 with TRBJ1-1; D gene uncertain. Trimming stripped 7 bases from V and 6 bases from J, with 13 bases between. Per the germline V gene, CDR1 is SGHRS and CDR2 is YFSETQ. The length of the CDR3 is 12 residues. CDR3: CASGTVSPEAFF. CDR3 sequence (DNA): TGCGCCAGCGGAACAGTCAGTCCTGAAGCTTTCTTT. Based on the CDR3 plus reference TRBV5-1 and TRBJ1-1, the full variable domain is KAGVTQTPRYLIKTRGQQVTLSCSPISGHRSVSWYQQTPGQGLQFLFEYFSETQRNKGNFPGRFSGRQFSNSRSEMNVSTLELGDSALYLCASGTVSPEAFFGQGTRLTVV.

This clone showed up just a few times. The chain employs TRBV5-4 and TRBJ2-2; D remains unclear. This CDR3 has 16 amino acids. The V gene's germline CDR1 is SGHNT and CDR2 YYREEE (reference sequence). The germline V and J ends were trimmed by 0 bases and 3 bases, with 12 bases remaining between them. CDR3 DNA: TGTGCCAGCAGCTTGGCCAAAGGTAGTGACACCGGGGAGCTGTTTTTT. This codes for CASSLAKGSDTGELFF. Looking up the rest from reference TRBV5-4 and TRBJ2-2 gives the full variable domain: ETGVTQSPTHLIKTRGQQVTLRCSSQSGHNTVSWYQQALGQGPQFIFQYYREEENGRGNFPPRFSGLQFPNYSSELNVNALELDDSALYLCASSLAKGSDTGELFFGEGSRLTVL.

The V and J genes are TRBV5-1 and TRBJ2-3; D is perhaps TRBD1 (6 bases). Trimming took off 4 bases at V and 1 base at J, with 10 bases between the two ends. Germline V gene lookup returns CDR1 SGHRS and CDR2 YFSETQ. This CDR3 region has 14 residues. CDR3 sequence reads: CASSTAGGTDTQYF. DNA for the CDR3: TGCGCCAGCAGCACAGCAGGGGGCACAGATACGCAGTATTTT. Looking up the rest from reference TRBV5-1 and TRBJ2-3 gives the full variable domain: KAGVTQTPRYLIKTRGQQVTLSCSPISGHRSVSWYQQTPGQGLQFLFEYFSETQRNKGNFPGRFSGRQFSNSRSEMNVSTLELGDSALYLCASSTAGGTDTQYFGPGTRLTVL.

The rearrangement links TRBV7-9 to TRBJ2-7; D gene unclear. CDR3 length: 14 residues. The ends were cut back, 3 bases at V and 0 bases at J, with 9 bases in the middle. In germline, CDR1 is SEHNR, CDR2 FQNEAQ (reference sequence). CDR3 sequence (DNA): TGTGCCAGCAGCTTTGAGGTCAGCTCCTACGAGCAGTACTTC. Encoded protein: CASSFEVSSYEQYF.

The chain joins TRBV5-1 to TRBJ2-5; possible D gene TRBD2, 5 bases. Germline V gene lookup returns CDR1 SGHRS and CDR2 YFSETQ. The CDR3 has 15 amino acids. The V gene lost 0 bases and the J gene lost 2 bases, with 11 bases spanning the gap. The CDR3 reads CASSLDMGRQETQYF. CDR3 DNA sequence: TGCGCCAGCAGCTTGGATATGGGGAGACAAGAGACCCAGTACTTC.

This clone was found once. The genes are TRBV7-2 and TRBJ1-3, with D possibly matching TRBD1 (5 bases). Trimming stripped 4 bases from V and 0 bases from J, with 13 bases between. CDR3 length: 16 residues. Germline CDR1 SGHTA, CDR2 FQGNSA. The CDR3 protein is CASSWRQLSSGNTIYF. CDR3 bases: TGTGCCAGCAGCTGGAGACAGCTGAGCTCTGGAAACACCATATATTTT.

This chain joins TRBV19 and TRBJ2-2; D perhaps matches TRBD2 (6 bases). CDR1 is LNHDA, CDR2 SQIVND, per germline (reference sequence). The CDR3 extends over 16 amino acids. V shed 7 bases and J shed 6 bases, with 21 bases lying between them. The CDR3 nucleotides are TGTGCCAGTACCGCAGCAGCTGGAGGGACCCCCGGGGAGCTGTTTTTT. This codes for CASTAAAGGTPGELFF.

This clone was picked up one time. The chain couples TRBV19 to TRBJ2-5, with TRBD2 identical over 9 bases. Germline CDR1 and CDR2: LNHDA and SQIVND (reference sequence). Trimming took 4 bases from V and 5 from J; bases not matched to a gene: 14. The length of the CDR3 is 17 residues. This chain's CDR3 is CASSKGEAGGIEETQYF. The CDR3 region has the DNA TGTGCCAGTAGTAAGGGTGAAGCGGGAGGAATCGAGGAGACCCAGTACTTC.

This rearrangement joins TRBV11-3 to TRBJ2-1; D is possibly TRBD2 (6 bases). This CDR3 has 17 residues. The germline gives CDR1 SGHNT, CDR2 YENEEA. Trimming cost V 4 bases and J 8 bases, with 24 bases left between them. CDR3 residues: CASSYNGFGDSEDEQFF. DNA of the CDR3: TGTGCCAGCAGCTATAACGGGTTCGGGGACTCAGAGGATGAGCAGTTCTTC.

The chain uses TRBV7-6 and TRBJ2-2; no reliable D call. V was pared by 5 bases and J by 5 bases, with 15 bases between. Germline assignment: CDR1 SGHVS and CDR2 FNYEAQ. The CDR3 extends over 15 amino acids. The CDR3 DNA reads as TGTGCCAGCAGCCCACGGTTCCTTGGGACCGGGGAGCTGTTTTTT. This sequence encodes CASSPRFLGTGELFF. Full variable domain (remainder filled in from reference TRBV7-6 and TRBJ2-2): GAGVSQSPRYKVTKRGQDVALRCDPISGHVSLYWYRQALGQGPEFLTYFNYEAQQDKSGLPNDRFSAERPEGSISTLTIQRTEQRDSAMYRCASSPRFLGTGELFFGEGSRLTVL.

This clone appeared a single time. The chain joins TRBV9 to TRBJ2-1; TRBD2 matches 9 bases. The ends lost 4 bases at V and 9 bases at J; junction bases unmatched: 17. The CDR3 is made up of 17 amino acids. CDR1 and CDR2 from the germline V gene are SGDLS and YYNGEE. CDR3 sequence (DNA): TGTGCCAGCAGCTCCGCGGGAGGGGTCCCCCTTACCGGTGAGCAGTTCTTC. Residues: CASSSAGGVPLTGEQFF.

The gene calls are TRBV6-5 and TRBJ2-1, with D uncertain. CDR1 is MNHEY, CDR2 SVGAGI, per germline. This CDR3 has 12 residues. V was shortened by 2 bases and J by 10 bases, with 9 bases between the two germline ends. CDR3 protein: CASSYRGTEQFF. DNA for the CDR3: TGTGCCAGCAGTTACCGAGGTACAGAGCAGTTCTTC.

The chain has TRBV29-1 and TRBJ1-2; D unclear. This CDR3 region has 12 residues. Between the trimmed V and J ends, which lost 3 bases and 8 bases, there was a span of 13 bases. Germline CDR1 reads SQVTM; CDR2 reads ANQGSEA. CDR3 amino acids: CSVEWSDRGYTF. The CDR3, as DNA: TGCAGCGTTGAGTGGTCAGACCGGGGCTACACCTTC.

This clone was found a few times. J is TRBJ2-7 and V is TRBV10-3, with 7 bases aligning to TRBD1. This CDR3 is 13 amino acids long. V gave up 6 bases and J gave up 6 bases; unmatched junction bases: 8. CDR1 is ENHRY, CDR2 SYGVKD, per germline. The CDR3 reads CAIRPSDRAEQYF. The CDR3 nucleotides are TGTGCCATCAGGCCCTCCGACAGGGCCGAGCAGTACTTC.

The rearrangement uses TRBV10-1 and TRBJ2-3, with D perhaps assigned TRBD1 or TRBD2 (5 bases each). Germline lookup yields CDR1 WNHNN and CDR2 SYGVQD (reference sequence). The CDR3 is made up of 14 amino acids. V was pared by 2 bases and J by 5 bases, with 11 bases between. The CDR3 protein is CASSEAGTRDTQYF. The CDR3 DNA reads TGCGCCAGCAGTGAGGCCGGGACGCGAGATACGCAGTATTTT.

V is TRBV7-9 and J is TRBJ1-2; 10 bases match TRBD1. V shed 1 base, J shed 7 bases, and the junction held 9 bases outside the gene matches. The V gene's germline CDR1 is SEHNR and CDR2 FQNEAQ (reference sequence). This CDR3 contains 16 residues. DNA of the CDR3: TGTGCCAGCAGCTTAGATCCCGGGACAGGGGTCTCTGGCTACACCTTC. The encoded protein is CASSLDPGTGVSGYTF.

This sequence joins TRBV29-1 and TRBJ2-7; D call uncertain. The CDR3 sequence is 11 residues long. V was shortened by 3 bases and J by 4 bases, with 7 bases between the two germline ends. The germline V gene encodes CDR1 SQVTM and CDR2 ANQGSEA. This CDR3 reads CSVDLQYEQYF. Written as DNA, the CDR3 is TGCAGCGTTGATTTACAGTACGAGCAGTACTTC.

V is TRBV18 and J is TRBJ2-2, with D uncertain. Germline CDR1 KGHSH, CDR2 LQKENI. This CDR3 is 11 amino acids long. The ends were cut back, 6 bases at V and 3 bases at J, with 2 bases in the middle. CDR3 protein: CASSYTGELFF. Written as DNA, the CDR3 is TGTGCCAGCTCGTACACCGGGGAGCTGTTTTTT.

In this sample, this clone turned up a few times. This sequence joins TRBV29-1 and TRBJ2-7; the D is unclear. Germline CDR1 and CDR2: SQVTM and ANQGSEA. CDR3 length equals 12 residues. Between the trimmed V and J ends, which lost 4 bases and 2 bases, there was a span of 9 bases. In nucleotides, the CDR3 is TGCAGCGTTGCCATATTCGCCTACGAGCAGTACTTC. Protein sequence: CSVAIFAYEQYF.

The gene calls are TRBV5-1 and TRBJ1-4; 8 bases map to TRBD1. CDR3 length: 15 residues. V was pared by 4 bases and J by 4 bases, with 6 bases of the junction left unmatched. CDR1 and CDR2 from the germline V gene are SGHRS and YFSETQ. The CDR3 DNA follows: TGCGCCAGCAGCCCCGGACAGGGAGATAATGAAAAACTGTTTTTT. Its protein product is CASSPGQGDNEKLFF.